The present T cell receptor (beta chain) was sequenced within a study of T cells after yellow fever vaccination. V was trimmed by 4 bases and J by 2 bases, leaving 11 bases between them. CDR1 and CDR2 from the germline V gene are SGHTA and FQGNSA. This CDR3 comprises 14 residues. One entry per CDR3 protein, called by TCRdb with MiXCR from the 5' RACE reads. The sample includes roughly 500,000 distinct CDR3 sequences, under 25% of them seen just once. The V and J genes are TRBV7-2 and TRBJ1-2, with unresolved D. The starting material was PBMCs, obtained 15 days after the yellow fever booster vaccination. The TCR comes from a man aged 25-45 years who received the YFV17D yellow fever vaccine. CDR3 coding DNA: TGTGCCAGCAGCTCCGACTCGGCAAACTATGGCTACACCTTC. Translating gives CASSSDSANYGYTF.